The clone carrying this T cell receptor beta chain turned up a few times. In TCRdb, the 5' RACE reads were re-called with MiXCR into one record per CDR3 protein. This repertoire shows approximately 9,000 distinct CDR3 sequences, approximately 34% found once; its top ten account for around 5.3%. Cells sorted as Tregs were CD4+, CD25+ and CD127-/low. The CDR3 is 15 residues long. The germline V gene has CDR1 SGHAT and CDR2 FQDESV (reference sequence). The junction had 8 bases not matched to a gene; V was cut back by 5 bases and J by 2 bases. The sequence derives from a female donor with breast cancer. This chain links TRBV11-1 with TRBJ2-7; TRBD2 matches at 8 bases. The source material was Tregs sorted from blood. The DNA of the CDR3 is TGTGCCAGCAGCCACCCACCGGGACTAGCCTACGAGCAGTACTTC. Its translation is CASSHPPGLAYEQYF.